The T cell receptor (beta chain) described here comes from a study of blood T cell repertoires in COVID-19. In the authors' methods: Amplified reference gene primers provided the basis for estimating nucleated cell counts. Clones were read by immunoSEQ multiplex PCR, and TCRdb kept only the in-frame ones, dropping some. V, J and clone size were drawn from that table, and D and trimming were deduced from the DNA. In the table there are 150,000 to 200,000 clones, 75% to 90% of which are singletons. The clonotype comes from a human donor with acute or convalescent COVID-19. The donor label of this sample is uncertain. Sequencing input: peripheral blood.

Here the CDR3 reads CASTKSSQVTEAFF. The DNA for the CDR3 is TGTGCCAGTACCAAGTCCAGCCAGGTTACTGAAGCTTTCTTT. V gene TRBV19 combines with J gene TRBJ1-1; no clear D gene. Deletions cut 7 bases from V and 5 bases from J, with 17 bases between. The V gene's germline CDR1 is LNHDA and CDR2 SQIVND (reference sequence). CDR3 length: 14 amino acids.